Presented here are 15 T cell receptor beta chains from one specimen sequenced in a study of shared clonotypes between healthy human individuals. Libraries were prepared by immunoSEQ multiplex PCR; TCRdb keeps only in-frame clonotypes and omits some of them. The data contain 2 million to 3 million clones, roughly 93% of them singletons. The sample consisted of naive CD4+ T cells from PBMCs. The subset was: CD45RA+ positively selected. These receptors all stem from a man aged 18 to 29 in good health. Some clones in this sample may be carry-over from other donors' samples.

The sample holds one count of this clone. CDR3 nucleotides: TGCAGCGTTGTCCTCCGCCTATCGAACACTGAAGCTTTCTTT. It is translated as CSVVLRLSNTEAFF. V usage is TRBV29-1 and J usage is TRBJ1-1, with D uncertain. The CDR3 runs to 14 residues. V was trimmed by 4 bases and J by 1 base, leaving 13 bases between them. CDR1 is SQVTM and CDR2 is ANQGSEA in the germline V gene.

The V and J genes are TRBV10-2 and TRBJ2-1, with TRBD2 as a possible D gene (7 bases). The CDR3 loop spans 16 amino acids. Germline CDR1 and CDR2: WSHSY and SAAADI. The V end lost 7 bases, the J end lost 7 bases, and 23 bases lay between the germline ends. The CDR3 sequence: CASTFGGWAGVNEQFF. CDR3 DNA sequence: TGCGCCAGCACGTTCGGGGGCTGGGCGGGAGTTAATGAGCAGTTCTTC.

The rearrangement uses TRBV4-3 and TRBJ1-4, with D maybe TRBD1 (6 bases). The CDR3 covers 16 residues. Per germline, CDR1 LGHNA and CDR2 YSLEER. With 0 bases removed from V and 7 bases from J, the gap between germline ends came to 15 bases. This chain's CDR3 is CASSQDRGGSFEKLFF. The CDR3 region has the DNA TGCGCCAGCAGCCAAGATAGGGGGGGCTCCTTTGAAAAACTGTTTTTT.

The chain carries TRBV2 and TRBJ1-2; TRBD1 aligns across 9 bases. J was trimmed by 0 bases and V by 5 bases; bases with no gene match: 4. The CDR3 is 15 amino acids. Germline CDR1 and CDR2: SNHLY and FYNNEI. CDR3 residues: CASSIDRGSNYGYTF. In nucleotides, the CDR3 is TGTGCCAGCAGTATAGACAGGGGGTCTAACTATGGCTACACCTTC. The whole variable domain, remainder taken from reference TRBV2 and TRBJ1-2, is EPEVTQTPSHQVTQMGQEVILRCVPISNHLYFYWYRQILGQKVEFLVSFYNNEISEKSEIFDDQFSVERPDGSNFTLKIRSTKLEDSAMYFCASSIDRGSNYGYTFGSGTRLTVV.

This chain connects TRBV28 to TRBJ2-4; 9 nucleotides match TRBD2. CDR1 MDHEN and CDR2 SYDVKM come from the germline V gene. The CDR3 is 16 residues long. Trimming cost V 6 bases and J 6 bases; bases outside gene matches: 12. CDR3 coding DNA: TGTGCCAGCAGCCAAGGCGGGAGGGCCCAGGGAAACATTCAGTACTTC. It codes for CASSQGGRAQGNIQYF.

The rearrangement links TRBV27 to TRBJ1-4; maybe TRBD1 (6 bases). The V gene lost 8 bases and the J gene lost 7 bases, with 11 bases spanning the gap. From germline, CDR1 is MNHEY and CDR2 SMNVEV (reference sequence). The CDR3 has 12 residues. The CDR3 reads CASGGAGEKLFF. Here the CDR3 DNA reads TGTGCCAGCGGGGGGGCGGGTGAAAAACTGTTTTTT.

The rearrangement uses TRBV28 and TRBJ2-1; D is unresolved. V shed 4 bases and J shed 0 bases, with 13 bases lying between them. Per the germline V gene, CDR1 is MDHEN and CDR2 is SYDVKM. The CDR3 is 16 amino acids. The CDR3 loop is CASSSFVASSYNEQFF. The CDR3, as DNA: TGTGCCAGCAGTTCTTTTGTGGCGAGCTCCTACAATGAGCAGTTCTTC.

This sequence joins TRBV10-2 and TRBJ1-1; D gene uncertain. Trimming took off 6 bases at V and 0 bases at J, with 11 bases between the two ends. Germline V gene data show CDR1 as WSHSY and CDR2 as SAAADI. This CDR3 contains 14 residues. For the CDR3, the DNA is TGCGCCAGCAGCCCAGGACCCTTGAACACTGAAGCTTTCTTT. This codes for CASSPGPLNTEAFF.

This chain links TRBV30 with TRBJ1-2; 9 nucleotides match TRBD1. Trimming at V came to 3 bases and at J to 0 bases, leaving 5 bases not matched to a gene. Germline-derived CDR1 and CDR2 are GTSNPN and SVGIG (reference sequence). This CDR3 has 15 residues. CDR3 DNA: TGTGCCTGGAGGGACAGGGGATATCCTAACTATGGCTACACCTTC. Its protein is CAWRDRGYPNYGYTF.

This chain uses TRBV7-9 with TRBJ1-2; maybe TRBD1 (6 bases). The CDR3 is made up of 13 amino acids. Germline loops: CDR1 SEHNR, CDR2 FQNEAQ (reference sequence). The V end was cut by 5 bases, the J end by 4 bases, with 11 bases between. The CDR3 DNA is TGTGCCAGCAGCCCCCACAGGGCCTATGGCTACACCTTC. This gives the protein CASSPHRAYGYTF. The full variable domain, completed using reference TRBV7-9 and TRBJ1-2, is DTGVSQNPRHKITKRGQNVTFRCDPISEHNRLYWYRQTLGQGPEFLTYFQNEAQLEKSRLLSDRFSAERPKGSFSTLEIQRTEQGDSAMYLCASSPHRAYGYTFGSGTRLTVV.

The rearrangement links TRBV18 to TRBJ2-7; a weak D match, TRBD2 (5 bases). CDR1 is KGHSH and CDR2 is LQKENI in the germline V gene. The CDR3 contains 14 residues. Trimming pared 2 bases from V and 4 bases from J, leaving 12 bases between. The CDR3 here is CASSPATGLYEQYF. The CDR3 nucleotides read TGTGCCAGCTCACCAGCAACGGGGTTGTACGAGCAGTACTTC.

The rearrangement links TRBV12-5 to TRBJ2-5, with a possible D match to TRBD2 (6 bases). The V gene's germline CDR1 is LGHNT and CDR2 FRNRAP. The CDR3 covers 13 residues. V gave up 8 bases and J gave up 4 bases, with 14 bases separating them. CDR3 amino acids: CASSRGTGETQYF. DNA for the CDR3: TGTGCTAGTAGTCGGGGGACGGGAGAGACCCAGTACTTC.

The chain recombines TRBV11-2 with TRBJ2-5; D possibly corresponds to TRBD2 (6 bases). CDR3 length: 14 amino acids. Germline V lookup: CDR1 SGHAT, CDR2 FQNNGV. Trimming pared 5 bases from V and 5 bases from J, leaving 15 bases between. Here the CDR3 DNA reads TGTGCCAGCAGCCCACGGGTTGGGGGGGAGACCCAGTACTTC. Its translation is CASSPRVGGETQYF.

This chain connects TRBV5-1 to TRBJ2-1; 9 nucleotides align to TRBD1. There are 15 residues in the CDR3. Losses at the gene ends were 2 bases for V and 6 bases for J; bases not matched to a gene: 6. The germline gives CDR1 SGHRS, CDR2 YFSETQ. The CDR3 spells CASSFGDRASNEQFF. The CDR3 DNA follows: TGCGCCAGCAGCTTTGGGGACAGGGCTTCCAATGAGCAGTTCTTC. Full variable domain (rest looked up from reference TRBV5-1 and TRBJ2-1): KAGVTQTPRYLIKTRGQQVTLSCSPISGHRSVSWYQQTPGQGLQFLFEYFSETQRNKGNFPGRFSGRQFSNSRSEMNVSTLELGDSALYLCASSFGDRASNEQFFGPGTRLTVL.

The CDR3, as DNA: TGTGCCAGCAGTCCAGCAACCACCTACGAGCAGTACTTC. It encodes CASSPATTYEQYF. This sequence joins TRBV28 and TRBJ2-7; D gene unclear. The CDR3 length is 13 residues. Germline V gene sequence: CDR1 MDHEN, CDR2 SYDVKM. V lost 5 bases to trimming and J lost 2 bases, with 10 bases between them.